The rows below give T cell receptor beta chains drawn from one sample of a study of STAT3 mutations in large granular lymphocyte leukemia. TCRdb's copy holds only in-frame clones and misses some; the assay was immunoSEQ multiplex PCR. This table holds more than 10,000 clones, roughly 87% found once. The specimen was peripheral blood mononuclear cells. The receptors were sampled from a man aged 80 or over with T-cell large granular lymphocyte leukemia. Some clones in this sample may be carry-over from other donors' samples. CDR3s include the opening cysteine and the closing phenylalanine or tryptophan. A D gene is named only where the DNA matches it firmly.

length,V,D,J,CDR3
16,TRBV7-8,.,TRBJ2-1,CASSPQGRDSYNEQFF
13,TRBV6-5,TRBD2,TRBJ2-5,CASTSSGQETQYF
13,TRBV10-3,.,TRBJ1-5,CAISAVGNQPQHF
15,TRBV7-2,TRBD1,TRBJ1-5,CASSWTGGNGQPQHF
14,TRBV11-2,.,TRBJ2-2,CASRIGGTTGELFF
14,TRBV10-3,.,TRBJ1-1,CAISDLGVGTEAFF
17,TRBV7-2,.,TRBJ2-3,CASTLFPGGAGKDTQYF
11,TRBV30,.,TRBJ2-7,CAWSGGHEQYF
13,TRBV13,.,TRBJ2-1,CASSLRAHNEQFF
11,TRBV19,.,TRBJ1-3,CASGAGNTIYF
15,TRBV5-7,TRBD1,TRBJ1-2,CASSFRGQGNYGYTF
14,TRBV5-1,.,TRBJ2-1,CASSPELKGGEQFF
14,TRBV18,TRBD2,TRBJ2-5,CASSPPGTTETQYF
14,TRBV10-3,TRBD1,TRBJ2-7,CAIRPQGATDEQYF
12,TRBV6-6,.,TRBJ1-3,CAIQDRRDTIYF
12,TRBV29-1,TRBD1,TRBJ1-2,CSGQGASYGYTF
15,TRBV28,TRBD1,TRBJ2-7,CASSPTGGYRNEQYF
13,TRBV15,.,TRBJ2-1,CATSRDLGNEQFF
14,TRBV7-3,.,TRBJ1-1,CASSDARPNTEAFF
11,TRBV20-1,.,TRBJ1-1,CSARDYTEAFF
14,TRBV7-2,.,TRBJ2-7,CASSWDGPPYEQYF
15,TRBV27,TRBD1,TRBJ1-2,CASSFRDSYNYGYTF
12,TRBV2,.,TRBJ1-2,CASRTDNYGYTF
14,TRBV29-1,TRBD1,TRBJ2-7,CSVLTSGQVGEQYF
17,TRBV29-1,TRBD1,TRBJ1-2,CSVERANRGGTNYGYTF
15,TRBV5-4,TRBD1,TRBJ1-3,CASSLGTGFGNTIYF
14,TRBV12-5,TRBD1,TRBJ1-4,CASGLGQGDEKLFF
12,TRBV14,.,TRBJ2-5,CASSPSGAPQYF
13,TRBV18,.,TRBJ2-3,CASSPQGSDTQYF
14,TRBV7-2,.,TRBJ2-3,CASSHGFREGTQYF
12,TRBV6-5,.,TRBJ2-7,CASGVPSYEQYF
14,TRBV27,.,TRBJ1-5,CASPGGRFGQPQHF
12,TRBV27,.,TRBJ2-7,CASRDLTYEQYF